This T cell receptor beta chain was identified in a study of blood T cell repertoires in COVID-19 (dated by TCRdb to the early 2020s). With regard to the full study: Samples from collaborators originated in the United States, Italy and Spain and spanned both the acute and convalescent phases of COVID-19. The material from the prospective study consisted of cDNA or gDNA derived from T cells, B-cell-depleted T cells, or PBMCs. The dataset comprised deeply sampled blood TCRbeta repertoires from subjects exposed to, actively infected with, or recovered from COVID-19. A freely available public database, intended as a resource for researchers studying the immune response to SARS-CoV-2, is where the repertoires were released. The samples were drawn from two sources: the first 160 participants of the ongoing ImmuneRACE study, and some 1,300 subjects contributed by 6 global collaborators. Nearly every sample came with metadata listing a de-identified subject ID, COVID-19 status, age in years and sex. Where HLA class I and class II types were available, the types were taken from metadata supplied by the sample provider, not from assay-based typing. Points the paper makes about the study in general: The quantity of clinical and demographic metadata differed by source and by participant and was supplied without curation.

In regard to this clone: Its antigen is unknown. There are no base qualities to consult, and no much larger clone falls within one base.

TCRbeta CDR3 regions were amplified from genomic DNA by means of the immunoSEQ Assay, a bias-controlled multiplex PCR. Turning to the authors' computational methods: Within the assay, amplification of reference gene primers was used to estimate how many nucleated cells each sample contained. Sequence reads were collapsed and filtered to measure the absolute abundance of every unique TCRbeta CDR3 rearrangement. For each sample, productive Simpson clonality was calculated by taking the square root of Simpson's diversity index across productive rearrangements. The table was pulled from immuneACCESS by TCRdb, which kept in-frame rearrangements only. Such tables lose some clones; where checked, under half of the loss comes from unresolved V genes, and the rest has no known cause. The V and J calls and clone size come from that table; D and trimming were worked out from the DNA. The sample includes about 220,000 clones, with 80% to 90% observed a single time. In total, the top ten clones hold over 3% of the sample.

Participants in the prospective study were aged roughly 18 to 100 years, lived in about two dozen United States geographic areas, and enrolled through a virtual design. In the prospective study, cohorts were assigned on the basis of participant-reported clinical history obtained from a screening survey and a study questionnaire. Each participant in the prospective study had whole blood, serum and a nasopharyngeal or oropharyngeal swab collected by mobile phlebotomists. Participants in the prospective study had the option to provide additional blood draws and questionnaires over a roughly 2-month period. Blood samples from the prospective study were shipped frozen or at room temperature prior to DNA extraction. The TCR comes from a woman younger than 30 in a cohort exposed to, infected with or recovered from COVID-19 (not recorded which). The sequenced sample was PBMCs or T cells enriched from blood (not recorded which).

The sequenced DNA is TGTGCCAGCAGCCTAAACTTTGGGGGGGGAACTGAAGCTTTCTTT. The encoded protein is CASSLNFGGGTEAFF. The rearranged segments are TRBV3-1 (or the pseudogene TRBV3-2) and TRBJ1-1; TRBD1 could be the D gene, as 5 bases match. Trimming at the junction amounts to 4 bases on V and 5 bases on J, and the germline ends lie 17 bases apart. The CDR3, from cysteine to phenylalanine, totals 15 residues. CDR3 DNA only is kept here, 45 bases in frame from base 1. CDR1 and CDR2 (LGHDT, YNNKEL) derive from the germline V gene (reference sequence).